This is a list of T cell receptor beta chains from one sample in a study of neurological immune-mediated disorders. TCRdb re-called the 5' RACE reads through MiXCR, storing one row per CDR3 protein. In the table there are tens of thousands of distinct CDR3 sequences, around 7% of which are singletons. Sequencing used CD4+ T cells from blood. All receptors derive from a man aged 45-60 years in good health. Both conserved end residues are part of each CDR3. Each record gives: D gene, J gene, CDR3 length, V gene, clone size, CDR3 DNA, CDR3 protein. A D gene is named only where the DNA matches it firmly. Expanded clones are given a class, and other clones once, few, many or no size at all.

TRBD1	TRBJ2-7	16	TRBV19	.	TGTGCCAGTAGTGCCCGATCCGGGACAGGAAGCTACGAGCAGTACTTC	CASSARSGTGSYEQYF
.	TRBJ2-1	13	TRBV12-3/TRBV12-4	many	TGTGCCAGCAGTTTATGGGGTATGGATGAGCAGTTCTTC	CASSLWGMDEQFF
TRBD2	TRBJ2-2	16	TRBV20-1	.	TGCAGTGCTAGAGGGCTAGCGGGACGACGACGAGGGGAGCTGTTTTTT	CSARGLAGRRRGELFF
TRBD2	TRBJ2-3	16	TRBV4-1	many	TGCGCCAGCAGCCATCCGGGACTAGCGAGCACAGATACGCAGTATTTT	CASSHPGLASTDTQYF
.	TRBJ2-5	14	TRBV20-1	many	TGCAGTGCTAGACGAACAGGGACGGGTGAGACCCAGTACTTC	CSARRTGTGETQYF
TRBD1	TRBJ1-5	14	TRBV30	many	TGTGCCTGGAGTAAGACAGGGGATGGTCAGCCCCAGCATTTT	CAWSKTGDGQPQHF
TRBD2	TRBJ2-1	14	TRBV20-1	many	TGCAGTGCTAGTAGCGGGAGATCAGACAATGAGCAGTTCTTC	CSASSGRSDNEQFF
.	TRBJ2-5	15	TRBV7-2	few	TGTGCCAGCAGCTTAATGGCAGGGGTTGACGAGACCCAGTACTTC	CASSLMAGVDETQYF
TRBD1	TRBJ1-5	15	TRBV4-2	many	TGTGCCAGCAGCCCAGGGACAGCAGGGAATCAGCCCCAGCATTTT	CASSPGTAGNQPQHF
TRBD2	TRBJ2-1	16	TRBV7-2	many	TGTGCCAGCAGTCGGGGGGGGCTAGCGGGGTACAATGAGCAGTTCTTC	CASSRGGLAGYNEQFF
.	TRBJ2-7	14	TRBV14	few	TGTGCCAGCAGCCAAGATTACAGGCTAAACGAGCAGTACTTC	CASSQDYRLNEQYF
.	TRBJ1-1	15	TRBV5-1	.	TGCGCCAGCAGCTTGGACGGGTACCGGAACACTGAAGCTTTCTTT	CASSLDGYRNTEAFF